This T cell receptor (beta chain) was retrieved from a study of regulatory T cells in long-lasting Graves disease. The authors built TCR beta libraries using iRepertoire HTBI primers and Arm-PCR of CDR3 regions. TCRdb ran MiXCR on the multiplex PCR reads and lists one entry per CDR3 protein. This table holds some 370,000 distinct CDR3 sequences, 20% to 25% found once. The sample's time point: persistent/refractory GD, antithyroid drugs over 5 years with positive TRAb. Researchers made the TCR library from RNA that was extracted from PBMCs. This clonotype was recorded many times. Germline V gives CDR1 SGHDT, CDR2 YYEEEE. V trimming: 5 bases; J trimming: 3 bases; junction bases outside the gene matches: 3. This CDR3 comprises 13 residues.

The source of this sequence is a woman between 35 and 50 years old with Graves disease. The input for sequencing was peripheral blood mononuclear cells (PBMCs), taken when the disease was refractory, from a patient treated with antithyroid drugs. The rearrangement links TRBV5-6 to TRBJ2-7, with 9 bases fitting TRBD2. Written as DNA, the CDR3 is TGTGCCAGCAGGCAGACTAGCGGCTACGAGCAGTACTTC. Amino acids: CASRQTSGYEQYF.